The clone carrying this T cell receptor beta chain showed up just once. The antigen remains unidentified. Exposure to brentuximab vedotin varied, and each patient had relapsed following autologous stem cell transplantation. TCRdb's table, derived via immunoSEQ multiplex PCR, lists solely in-frame clones and lacks some. The sample carries more than 50,000 clones, 90% recorded once. These data come from a study of PD-1 blockade in classical Hodgkin lymphoma. Germline CDR1 reads MNHEY; CDR2 reads SVGAGI. The CDR3 covers 15 residues. V lost 2 bases and J lost 5; bases outside the gene matches: 5. Study conclusions and caveats: CD4+ TCR diversity rose significantly by C4D1, and CD8+ TCR diversity did not. The repertoire differences lack a defined cause, possibly disease activity or prior therapy. According to reports, newly diagnosed patients had lower baseline TCR diversity than healthy donors, and relapsed/refractory patients had lower baseline TCR diversity still. When nivolumab was started under 1 year after ASCT, patients were excluded.

The clonotype originates from a human donor with classical Hodgkin lymphoma. The material was peripheral blood mononuclear cells (PBMCs), obtained at baseline. This chain joins TRBV6-5 and TRBJ2-1, with 8 positions matching TRBD1. The CDR3 loop is CASSYTLTGDNEQFF. Written as DNA, the CDR3 is TGTGCCAGCAGTTACACCCTGACAGGGGACAATGAGCAGTTCTTC.